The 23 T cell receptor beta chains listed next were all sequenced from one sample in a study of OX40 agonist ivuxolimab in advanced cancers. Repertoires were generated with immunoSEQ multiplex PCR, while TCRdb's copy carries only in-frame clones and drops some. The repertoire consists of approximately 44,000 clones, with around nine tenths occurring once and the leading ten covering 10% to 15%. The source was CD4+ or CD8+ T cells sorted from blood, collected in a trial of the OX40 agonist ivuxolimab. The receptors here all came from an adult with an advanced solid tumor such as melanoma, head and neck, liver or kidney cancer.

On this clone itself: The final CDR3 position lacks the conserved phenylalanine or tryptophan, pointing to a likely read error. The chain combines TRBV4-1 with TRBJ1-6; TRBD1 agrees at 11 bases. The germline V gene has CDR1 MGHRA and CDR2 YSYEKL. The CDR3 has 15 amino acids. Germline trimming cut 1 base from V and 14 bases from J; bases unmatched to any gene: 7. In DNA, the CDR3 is TGCGCCAGCAGCCAAGTGGGGACAGGGGGATTGGCCCTCCACCTT. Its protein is CASSQVGTGGLALHL.

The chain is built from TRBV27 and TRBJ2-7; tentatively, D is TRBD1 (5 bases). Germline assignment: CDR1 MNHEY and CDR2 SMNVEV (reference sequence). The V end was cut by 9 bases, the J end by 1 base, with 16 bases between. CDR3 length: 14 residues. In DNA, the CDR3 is TGTGCCAGTCGTGTTGCACAGGATTCCTACGAGCAGTACTTC. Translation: CASRVAQDSYEQYF.

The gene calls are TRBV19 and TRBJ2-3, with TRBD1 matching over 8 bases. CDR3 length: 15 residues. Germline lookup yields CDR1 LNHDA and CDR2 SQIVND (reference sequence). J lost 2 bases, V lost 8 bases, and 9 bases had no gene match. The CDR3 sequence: CASHRGVGLTDTQYF. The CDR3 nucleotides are TGTGCCAGTCACAGGGGGGTTGGGCTCACAGATACGCAGTATTTT. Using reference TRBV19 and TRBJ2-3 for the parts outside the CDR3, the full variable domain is DGGITQSPKYLFRKEGQNVTLSCEQNLNHDAMYWYRQDPGQGLRLIYYSQIVNDFQKGDIAEGYSVSREKKESFPLTVTSAQKNPTAFYLCASHRGVGLTDTQYFGPGTRLTVL.

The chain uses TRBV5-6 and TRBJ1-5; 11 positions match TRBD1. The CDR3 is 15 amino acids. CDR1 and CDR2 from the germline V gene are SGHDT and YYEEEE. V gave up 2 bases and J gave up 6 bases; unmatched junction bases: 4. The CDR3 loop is CASSLGQGAGQPQHF. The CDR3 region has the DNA TGTGCCAGCAGCTTAGGACAGGGGGCAGGTCAGCCCCAGCATTTT.

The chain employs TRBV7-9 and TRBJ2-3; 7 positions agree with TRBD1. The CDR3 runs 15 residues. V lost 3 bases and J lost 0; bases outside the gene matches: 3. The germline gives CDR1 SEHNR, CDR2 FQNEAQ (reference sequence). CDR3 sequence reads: CASSLGTESTDTQYF. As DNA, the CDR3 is TGTGCCAGCAGCTTGGGGACAGAGAGCACAGATACGCAGTATTTT.

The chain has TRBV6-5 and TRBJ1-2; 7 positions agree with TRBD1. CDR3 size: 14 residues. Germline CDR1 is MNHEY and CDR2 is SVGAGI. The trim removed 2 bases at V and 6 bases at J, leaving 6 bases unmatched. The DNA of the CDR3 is TGTGCCAGCAGTTACCTCGGACAGGCTCATGGCTACACCTTC. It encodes CASSYLGQAHGYTF.

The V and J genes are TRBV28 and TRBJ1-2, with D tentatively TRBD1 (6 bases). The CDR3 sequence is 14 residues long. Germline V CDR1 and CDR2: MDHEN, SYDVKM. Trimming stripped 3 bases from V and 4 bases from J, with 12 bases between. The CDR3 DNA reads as TGTGCCAGCAGTTTTCTGGCAGGGGCCTATGGCTACACCTTC. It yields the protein CASSFLAGAYGYTF.

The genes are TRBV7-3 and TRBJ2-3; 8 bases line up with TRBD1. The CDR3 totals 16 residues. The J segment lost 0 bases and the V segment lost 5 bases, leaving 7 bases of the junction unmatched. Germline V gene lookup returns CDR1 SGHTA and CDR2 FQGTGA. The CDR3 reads CASSQAGGGSTDTQYF. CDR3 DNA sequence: TGTGCCAGCAGCCAAGCAGGGGGCGGGAGCACAGATACGCAGTATTTT.

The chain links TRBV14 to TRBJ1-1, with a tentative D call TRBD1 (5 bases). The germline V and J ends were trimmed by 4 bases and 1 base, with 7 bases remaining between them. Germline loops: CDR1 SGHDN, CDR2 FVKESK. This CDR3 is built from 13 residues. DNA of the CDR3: TGTGCCAGCAGCCTGGGGGGGAACACTGAAGCTTTCTTT. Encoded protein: CASSLGGNTEAFF.

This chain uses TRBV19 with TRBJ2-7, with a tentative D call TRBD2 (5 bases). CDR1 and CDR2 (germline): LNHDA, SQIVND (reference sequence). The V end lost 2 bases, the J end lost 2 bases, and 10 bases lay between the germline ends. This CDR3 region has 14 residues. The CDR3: CASSISGMTYEQYF. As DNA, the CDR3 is TGTGCCAGTAGTATATCGGGGATGACCTACGAGCAGTACTTC.

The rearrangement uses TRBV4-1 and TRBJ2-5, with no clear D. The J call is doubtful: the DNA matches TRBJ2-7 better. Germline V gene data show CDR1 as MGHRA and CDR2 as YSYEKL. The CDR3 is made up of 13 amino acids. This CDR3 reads CASSQGQLYEQYF. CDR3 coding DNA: TGCGCCAGCAGCCAAGGTCAGCTCTACGAGCAGTACTTC.

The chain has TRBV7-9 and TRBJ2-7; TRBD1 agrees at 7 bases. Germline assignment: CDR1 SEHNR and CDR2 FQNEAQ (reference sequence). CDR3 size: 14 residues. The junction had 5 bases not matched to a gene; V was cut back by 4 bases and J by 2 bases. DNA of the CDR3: TGTGCCAGCAGCTCACCGGGACAGACCTACGAGCAGTACTTC. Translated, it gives CASSSPGQTYEQYF.

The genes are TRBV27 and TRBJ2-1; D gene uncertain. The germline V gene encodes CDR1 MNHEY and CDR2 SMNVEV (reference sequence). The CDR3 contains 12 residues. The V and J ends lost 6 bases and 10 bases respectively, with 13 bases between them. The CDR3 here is CASSDTRWEQFF. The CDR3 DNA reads TGTGCCAGCAGCGACACCCGTTGGGAGCAGTTCTTC.

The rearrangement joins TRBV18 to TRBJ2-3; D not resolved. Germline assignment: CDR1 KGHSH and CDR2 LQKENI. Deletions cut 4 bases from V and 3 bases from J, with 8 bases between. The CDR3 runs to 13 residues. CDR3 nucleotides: TGTGCCAGCTCACTACTTGTTACAGATACGCAGTATTTT. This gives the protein CASSLLVTDTQYF.

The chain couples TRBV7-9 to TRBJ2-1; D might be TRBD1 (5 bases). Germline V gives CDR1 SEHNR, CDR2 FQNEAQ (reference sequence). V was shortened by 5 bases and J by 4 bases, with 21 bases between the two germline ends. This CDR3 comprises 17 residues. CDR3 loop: CASSPNLYRLLYNEQFF. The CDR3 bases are TGTGCCAGCAGCCCCAATCTATACAGGCTATTATACAATGAGCAGTTCTTC.

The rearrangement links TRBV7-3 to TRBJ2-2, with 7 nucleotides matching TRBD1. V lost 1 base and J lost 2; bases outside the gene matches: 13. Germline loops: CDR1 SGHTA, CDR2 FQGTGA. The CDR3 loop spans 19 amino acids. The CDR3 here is CASSLKSLFEGGNTGELFF. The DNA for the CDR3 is TGTGCCAGCAGCTTAAAATCCCTGTTCGAAGGGGGCAACACCGGGGAGCTGTTTTTT.

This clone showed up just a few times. CDR3 nucleotide sequence: TGTGCCAGCAGCGTAGGATCCAGGGGGCTCGTCAACTATGGCTACACCTTC. Residues: CASSVGSRGLVNYGYTF. V gene TRBV9 combines with J gene TRBJ1-2, with 8 nucleotides matching TRBD1. The CDR3 consists of 17 residues. Germline V gives CDR1 SGDLS, CDR2 YYNGEE. The V segment lost 0 bases and the J segment 2 bases; nucleotides outside the gene matches: 9.

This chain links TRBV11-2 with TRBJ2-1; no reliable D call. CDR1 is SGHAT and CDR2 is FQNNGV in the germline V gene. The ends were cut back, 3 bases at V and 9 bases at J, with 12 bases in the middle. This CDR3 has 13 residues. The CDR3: CASSLKGLFEQFF. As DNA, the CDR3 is TGTGCCAGCAGCTTGAAAGGGCTGTTTGAGCAGTTCTTC.

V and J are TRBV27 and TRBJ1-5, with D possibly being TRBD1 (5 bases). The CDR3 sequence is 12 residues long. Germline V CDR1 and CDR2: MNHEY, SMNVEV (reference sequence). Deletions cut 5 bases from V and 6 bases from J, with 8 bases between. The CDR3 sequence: CASSPGGQPQHF. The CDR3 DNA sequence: TGTGCCAGCAGTCCGGGGGGTCAGCCCCAGCATTTT.

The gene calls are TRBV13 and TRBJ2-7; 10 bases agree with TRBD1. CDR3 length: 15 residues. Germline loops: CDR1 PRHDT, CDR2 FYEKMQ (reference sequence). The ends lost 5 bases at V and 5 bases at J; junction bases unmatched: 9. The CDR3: CASSRDRGSRDEQYF. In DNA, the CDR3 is TGTGCCAGCAGCCGGGACAGGGGTTCCCGGGACGAGCAGTACTTC.

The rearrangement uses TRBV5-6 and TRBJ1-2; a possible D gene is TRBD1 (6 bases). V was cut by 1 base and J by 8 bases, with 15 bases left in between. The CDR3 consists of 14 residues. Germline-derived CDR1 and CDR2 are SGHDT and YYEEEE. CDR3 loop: CASSLRQGIDGYTF. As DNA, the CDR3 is TGTGCCAGCAGCTTGAGGCAGGGGATCGACGGCTACACCTTC.

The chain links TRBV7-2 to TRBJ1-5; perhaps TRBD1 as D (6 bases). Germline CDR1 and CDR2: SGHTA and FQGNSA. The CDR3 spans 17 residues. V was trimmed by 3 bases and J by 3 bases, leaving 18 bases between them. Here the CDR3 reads CASSFGFGGAHNQPQHF. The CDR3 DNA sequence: TGTGCCAGCAGCTTCGGATTTGGGGGGGCACACAATCAGCCCCAGCATTTT.

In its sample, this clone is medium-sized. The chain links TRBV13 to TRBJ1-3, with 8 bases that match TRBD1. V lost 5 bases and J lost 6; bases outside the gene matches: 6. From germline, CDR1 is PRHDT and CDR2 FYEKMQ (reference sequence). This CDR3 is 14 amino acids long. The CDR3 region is CASSHGTGENTIYF. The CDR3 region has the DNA TGTGCCAGCAGCCACGGGACAGGTGAAAACACCATATATTTT.